Sequencing of this T cell receptor beta chain was carried out in a study of blood T cell repertoires in COVID-19. Background on the study: The samples span acute and convalescent COVID-19 from the United States, Italy and Spain.

As handled by the study authors: Amplification of reference gene primers was used by the study to estimate nucleated cell counts. Repertoires were generated with immunoSEQ multiplex PCR, while TCRdb's copy carries only in-frame clones and drops some. V and J calls and clone size are given by that table; D and trimming were obtained from the DNA. The sample carries approximately 37,000 clones, around 90% recorded once. The CDR3 runs to 16 residues. Germline V gene lookup returns CDR1 MNHNS and CDR2 SASEGT. V was pared by 0 bases and J by 2 bases, with 10 bases between. Sequencing input: peripheral blood. The V gene is TRBV6-1, the J gene TRBJ1-4, with D perhaps matching TRBD1 (5 bases). The source is a man in his forties or fifties with active COVID-19. CDR3 in DNA: TGTGCCAGCAGTGAAGCTCCAGGGTGGACTAATGAAAAACTGTTTTTT. Its translation is CASSEAPGWTNEKLFF.